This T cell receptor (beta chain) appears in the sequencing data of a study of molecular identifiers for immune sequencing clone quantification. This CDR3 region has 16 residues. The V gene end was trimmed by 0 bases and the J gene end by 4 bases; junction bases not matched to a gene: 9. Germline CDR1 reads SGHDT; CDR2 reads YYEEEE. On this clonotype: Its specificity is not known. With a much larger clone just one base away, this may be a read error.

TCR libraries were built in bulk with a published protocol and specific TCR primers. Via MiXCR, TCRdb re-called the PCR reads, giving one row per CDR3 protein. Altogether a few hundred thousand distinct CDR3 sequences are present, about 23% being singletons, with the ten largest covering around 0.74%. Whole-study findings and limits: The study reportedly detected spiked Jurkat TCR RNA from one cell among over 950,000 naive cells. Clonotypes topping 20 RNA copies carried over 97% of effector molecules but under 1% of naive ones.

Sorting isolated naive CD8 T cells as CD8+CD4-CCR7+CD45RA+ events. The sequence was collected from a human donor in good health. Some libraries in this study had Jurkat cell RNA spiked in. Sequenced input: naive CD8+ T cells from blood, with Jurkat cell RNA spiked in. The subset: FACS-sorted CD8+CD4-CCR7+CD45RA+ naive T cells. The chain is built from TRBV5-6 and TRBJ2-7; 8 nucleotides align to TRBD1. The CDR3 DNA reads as TGTGCCAGCAGCTTGGTGGCCGGGACAGGACAATACGAGCAGTACTTC. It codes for CASSLVAGTGQYEQYF.